This T cell receptor beta chain was captured in a study of siplizumab effects on memory and regulatory T cells. The CDR3 is 15 amino acids. V lost 5 bases and J 2 bases, leaving 16 bases between the germline ends. Per the germline V gene, CDR1 is SGHTA and CDR2 is FQGNSA. To note about this clone: What it recognizes is unknown.

The protocol was immunoSEQ multiplex PCR, while the TCRdb copy is restricted to in-frame clones and leaves out a portion. The sample records roughly 69,000 clones, around four fifths being singletons. Findings and limits, study-wide: In roughly 75-95% of proliferating CD4+ or CD8+ clones, a naive or memory phenotype could not be assigned.

V gene TRBV7-2 combines with J gene TRBJ2-7; perhaps TRBD2 as D (6 bases). Sequenced sample: memory CD4+ T cells sorted from blood. This TCR derives from a human donor in good health. The CDR3 spells CASSKGTSPTYEQYF. CDR3 coding DNA: TGTGCCAGCAGCAAGGGGACTTCCCCTACCTACGAGCAGTACTTC.